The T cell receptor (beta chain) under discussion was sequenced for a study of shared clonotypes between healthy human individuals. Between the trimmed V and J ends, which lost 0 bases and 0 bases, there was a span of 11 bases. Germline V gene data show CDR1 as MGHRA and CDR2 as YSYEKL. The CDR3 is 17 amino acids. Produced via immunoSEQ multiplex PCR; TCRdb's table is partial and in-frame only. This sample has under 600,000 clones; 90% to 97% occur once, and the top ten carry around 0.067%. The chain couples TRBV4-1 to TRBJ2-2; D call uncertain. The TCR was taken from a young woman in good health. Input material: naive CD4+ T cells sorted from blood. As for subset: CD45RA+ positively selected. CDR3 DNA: TGCGCCAGCAGCCAAGATCACGACACTTCGAACACCGGGGAGCTGTTTTTT. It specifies CASSQDHDTSNTGELFF.